A selection of T cell receptor beta chains follows, all from one sample in a study of cytomegalovirus exposure and HLA in healthy donors. Using immunoSEQ multiplex PCR, the repertoire was profiled, and TCRdb retains in-frame clones only, with some absent. Found here are about 56,000 clones, roughly nine tenths of them singletons; the top ten hold about 1%. Sequences were obtained from PBMCs. The source of these receptors is a man aged 18-30 years in good health and CMV-seronegative. CDR3s include the opening cysteine and the closing phenylalanine or tryptophan. D genes are given only for firm matches. Clone size is not always given. Where it is, it says once, few, many or a class for expanded clones.

D gene | clone size | J gene | V gene | CDR3 DNA | CDR3 protein
NA | NA | TRBJ2-1 | TRBV21-1 | TGTGCCAGCAGCACCACACCGGGGGAGCAGTTCTTC | CASSTTPGEQFF
NA | NA | TRBJ2-5 | TRBV10-2 | TGCGCCAGCAGTGACCTGGAGAGGGAGACCCAGTACTTC | CASSDLERETQYF
NA | NA | TRBJ2-7 | TRBV21-1 | TGTGCCAGCCGAATTAGCGGGATGCTTTACGAGCAGTACTTC | CASRISGMLYEQYF
TRBD1 | once | TRBJ2-5 | TRBV29-1 | TGCAGCGTGCGGACAGGGGTAGGGGAGACCCAGTACTTC | CSVRTGVGETQYF
TRBD1 | once | TRBJ2-5 | TRBV6-5 | TGTGCCAGCAGGATGGGACAGGGGACTCCGGAGACCCAGTACTTC | CASRMGQGTPETQYF
NA | NA | TRBJ2-3 | TRBV7-9 | TGTGCCAGCAGCCCAGACCTACAGGGAGGGCCAGATACGCAGTATTTT | CASSPDLQGGPDTQYF
NA | NA | TRBJ2-1 | TRBV27 | TGTGCCAGCCTGCGGACAGCCTCCTACAATGAGCAGTTCTTC | CASLRTASYNEQFF
NA | NA | TRBJ1-1 | TRBV18 | TGTGCCAGCTCACCCCTGGACAGCATGAACACTGAAGCTTTCTTT | CASSPLDSMNTEAFF
NA | NA | TRBJ2-6 | TRBV28 | TGTGCCAGCAGTCCAAATTCTGGGGCCAACGTCCTGACTTTC | CASSPNSGANVLTF
NA | NA | TRBJ2-7 | TRBV27 | TGTGCCAGCAGTTTAACGGGGTACGAGCAGTACTTC | CASSLTGYEQYF
TRBD1 | NA | TRBJ1-6 | TRBV9 | TGTGCCAGCAGCGTCACAGGGGGGGATTCACCCCTCCACTTT | CASSVTGGDSPLHF
TRBD1 | NA | TRBJ1-1 | TRBV29-1 | TGCAGCGTAGACCAGACAGGGTTCACTGAAGCTTTCTTT | CSVDQTGFTEAFF
TRBD2 | NA | TRBJ2-3 | TRBV9 | TGTGCCAGCAGCGTAGGGACTAGCGGACCTAGCACAGATACGCAGTATTTT | CASSVGTSGPSTDTQYF
NA | NA | TRBJ2-7 | TRBV15 | TGTGCCACCAGGTTGGACGGGAGACTTTCTGTCTACGAGCAGTACTTC | CATRLDGRLSVYEQYF
NA | once | TRBJ2-3 | TRBV5-4 | TGTGCCTTCTGGGAGCGAACAGATACGCAGTATTTT | CAFWERTDTQYF
TRBD2 | few | TRBJ2-2 | TRBV9 | TGTGCCAGCAGCGGGACTAGCGGAAACACCGGGGAGCTGTTTTTT | CASSGTSGNTGELFF
NA | NA | TRBJ1-4 | TRBV9 | TGTGCCAGCAGCGCCGAGGACAGCGATGCAACTAATGAAAAACTGTTTTTT | CASSAEDSDATNEKLFF
NA | NA | TRBJ2-3 | TRBV6-1 | TGTGCCAGCAGTGGTGGTAGCGAAGGCTCAGATACGCAGTATTTT | CASSGGSEGSDTQYF
TRBD2 | NA | TRBJ2-1 | TRBV11-2 | TGTGCCAGCAGCTTAGCGGCTAGCGGGGGGTATAATGAGCAGTTCTTC | CASSLAASGGYNEQFF
TRBD1 | once | TRBJ1-2 | TRBV6-1 | TGTGCCAGCAGCGTGGGACAGGGGTTGAAGGGCTACACCTTC | CASSVGQGLKGYTF
TRBD1 | NA | TRBJ2-7 | TRBV10-3 | TGTGCCGTATTATCGACAGGGGACGAGCAGTACTTC | CAVLSTGDEQYF
TRBD1 | NA | TRBJ1-1 | TRBV4-3 | TGCGCCAGCAGCCAAGAATTTGAGGGGGCGAGCGCCACTGAAGCTTTCTTT | CASSQEFEGASATEAFF
NA | medium-sized | TRBJ1-1 | TRBV28 | TGTGCCAGCATCTCCCGGACAGCGGCGCGAAAAGCTTTCTTT | CASISRTAARKAFF
NA | NA | TRBJ2-7 | TRBV15 | TGTGCCACCAGCAGAGATCTGGGGGCGATTCCGAGCTACGAGCAGTACTTC | CATSRDLGAIPSYEQYF
NA | NA | TRBJ2-7 | TRBV6-5 | TGTGCCAGCAGCAGAACCGGGACAAACTACGAGCAGTACTTC | CASSRTGTNYEQYF
NA | NA | TRBJ1-1 | TRBV15 | TGTGCCACCAGCAGAGGGGAGTATGAAGCTTTCTTT | CATSRGEYEAFF
TRBD2 | NA | TRBJ2-1 | TRBV4-2 | TGTGCCACCAGCCACATAGCGGGCCCGGGGGAGCAGTTCTTC | CATSHIAGPGEQFF
TRBD2 | NA | TRBJ2-3 | TRBV4-3 | TGCGCCAGCAGCACCCTAGCGGGAGAGGTAGATACGCAGTATTTT | CASSTLAGEVDTQYF
TRBD1 | NA | TRBJ2-7 | TRBV7-8 | TGTGCCAGCAGCCCGGGGGCAGGGGGCTCGCAGCTAGGTGAGCAGTACTTC | CASSPGAGGSQLGEQYF
NA | NA | TRBJ2-1 | TRBV4-3 | TGCGCCAGCAGCCAAGATCGGCCTGAGGGACTGTTCTACAATGAGCAGTTCTTC | CASSQDRPEGLFYNEQFF
TRBD2 | NA | TRBJ2-7 | TRBV6-5 | TGTGCCAGTGCGCTAGCGGCATACTACGAGCAGTACTTC | CASALAAYYEQYF
NA | NA | TRBJ1-5 | TRBV28 | TGTGCCAGCAGTTTACAACAGTCCATGGGTCAGCCCCAGCATTTT | CASSLQQSMGQPQHF
TRBD1 | NA | TRBJ2-4 | TRBV6-1 | TGTGCCAGCAGTGAAGTGGGACAGGTGGGAGACATTCAGTACTTC | CASSEVGQVGDIQYF
TRBD1 | NA | TRBJ1-3 | TRBV11-3 | TGTGCCAGCAGCCCAGGGGGAGGCTCTGGAAACACCATATATTTT | CASSPGGGSGNTIYF
NA | NA | TRBJ1-3 | TRBV7-9 | TGTGCCAGCAGCTTAAAATGTAGCGGTAAGTCTTTTGGAAACACCATATATTTT | CASSLKCSGKSFGNTIYF
TRBD2 | NA | TRBJ2-5 | TRBV28 | TGTGCCAGCAGTTTAGCGGGAGGGCCAGGGGAGACCCAGTACTTC | CASSLAGGPGETQYF
TRBD1 | NA | TRBJ2-5 | TRBV7-2 | TGTGCCAGCAGCTTAGGAAGGGGGCGAAGGGAGACCCAGTACTTC | CASSLGRGRRETQYF
NA | NA | TRBJ1-1 | TRBV5-1 | TGCGCCAGCAGCCTGTCGGGGGTCCGAAACACTGAAGCTTTCTTT | CASSLSGVRNTEAFF
NA | NA | TRBJ2-1 | TRBV4-3 | TGCGCCAGCAGCCAAGATATGGAGATCGACAATGAGCAGTTCTTC | CASSQDMEIDNEQFF
TRBD1 | once | TRBJ2-2 | TRBV27 | TGTGCCAGTCAGGACAGGGGGCGCGGGGAGCTGTTTTTT | CASQDRGRGELFF
NA | NA | TRBJ2-1 | TRBV14 | TGTGCCAGCAGCCAAGGTAACAGTCGCTACAATGAGCAGTTCTTC | CASSQGNSRYNEQFF
NA | NA | TRBJ1-1 | TRBV11-3 | TGTGCCAGCAGCTACAGTCTGAACACTGAAGCTTTCTTT | CASSYSLNTEAFF
TRBD1 | NA | TRBJ2-7 | TRBV27 | TGTGCCAGCAGGACAGGGGTTTCCTACGAGCAGTACTTC | CASRTGVSYEQYF
TRBD1 | NA | TRBJ2-7 | TRBV4-1 | TGCGCCAGCAGCCAATTAGCACCGGGACAGGGGGCTTACGAGCAGTACTTC | CASSQLAPGQGAYEQYF
TRBD2 | NA | TRBJ2-1 | TRBV7-7 | TGTGCTAGCAGCTTGGGACTAGCGGGAGGGTATAACAATGAGCAGTTCTTC | CASSLGLAGGYNNEQFF
NA | NA | TRBJ2-5 | TRBV11-2 | TGTGCCAGCAGCTTTCTGGTGGAGGGCGGTTTGGAGACCCAGTACTTC | CASSFLVEGGLETQYF
NA | NA | TRBJ2-2 | TRBV29-1 | TGCAGCGTTGACTCCCCAGGGCGCACCGGGGAGCTGTTTTTT | CSVDSPGRTGELFF
TRBD2 | NA | TRBJ2-1 | TRBV4-3 | TGCGCCAGCAGCTCGGGACTAGCGGGCCCGAGCTCCTACAATGAGCAGTTCTTC | CASSSGLAGPSSYNEQFF
NA | NA | TRBJ1-1 | TRBV15 | TGTGCCACCAGCGAGGGAGGCGACACTGAAGCTTTCTTT | CATSEGGDTEAFF
NA | once | TRBJ1-1 | TRBV20-1 | TGCAGTGCTAGGTGGGGCCCTGAAGCTTTCTTT | CSARWGPEAFF
TRBD2 | NA | TRBJ2-7 | TRBV20-1 | TGCACAGGGAGGGACCACGAGCAGTACTTC | CTGRDHEQYF
NA | NA | TRBJ2-7 | TRBV4-3 | TGCGCCAGCAGCCAAGAGCTATCCTCGAACGAGCAGTACTTC | CASSQELSSNEQYF
TRBD2 | NA | TRBJ2-1 | TRBV27 | TGTGCCAGCAGCCTGACTAGCGGGAGGCTCTACAATGAGCAGTTCTTC | CASSLTSGRLYNEQFF
NA | NA | TRBJ1-2 | TRBV19 | TGTGCCAGTAGAGACCGACTTCAGGGCGGCGGCTACACCTTC | CASRDRLQGGGYTF
TRBD1 | NA | TRBJ2-7 | TRBV5-1 | TGCGCCAGCAGCTTGGAAACAGGGGGCTCGTACGAGCAGTACTTC | CASSLETGGSYEQYF